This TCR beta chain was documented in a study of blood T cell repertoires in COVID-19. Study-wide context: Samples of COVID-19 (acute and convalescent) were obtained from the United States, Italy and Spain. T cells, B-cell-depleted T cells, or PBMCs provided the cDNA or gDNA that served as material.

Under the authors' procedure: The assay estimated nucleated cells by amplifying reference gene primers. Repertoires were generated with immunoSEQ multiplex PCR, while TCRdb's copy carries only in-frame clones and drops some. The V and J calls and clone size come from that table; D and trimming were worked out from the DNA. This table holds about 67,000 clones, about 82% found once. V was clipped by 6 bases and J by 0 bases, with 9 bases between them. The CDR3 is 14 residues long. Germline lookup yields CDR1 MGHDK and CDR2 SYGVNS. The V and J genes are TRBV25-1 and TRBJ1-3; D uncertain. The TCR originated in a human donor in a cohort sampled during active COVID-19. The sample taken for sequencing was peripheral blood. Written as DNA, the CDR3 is TGTGCCAGCAGCTCACCGAGCTCTGGAAACACCATATATTTT. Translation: CASSSPSSGNTIYF.